The next 16 T cell receptor beta chains were all read from a single sample in a study of cytomegalovirus exposure and HLA in healthy donors. The PCR used 60 Vbeta and 13 Jbeta primers. Using immunoSEQ multiplex PCR, the repertoire was profiled, and TCRdb retains in-frame clones only, with some absent. This table holds tens of thousands of clones, over 60% found once. The sample comprised PBMCs. All receptors derive from a man in his forties or fifties in good health and CMV-seropositive.

This chain joins TRBV7-7 and TRBJ2-6, with D possibly TRBD1 on 6 matching bases. Germline-derived CDR1 and CDR2 are SSHAT and FNYEAQ (reference sequence). V was cut by 4 bases and J by 4 bases, with 8 bases left in between. This CDR3 is 14 amino acids long. CDR3 nucleotide sequence: TGTGCCAGCAGCTCCGGGACAGGGGCCAACGTCCTGACTTTC. Protein product: CASSSGTGANVLTF.

V gene TRBV5-1 combines with J gene TRBJ1-1; the D is unclear. This CDR3 is 15 amino acids long. Trimming left V 6 bases short and J 2 bases short, with 17 bases between. The germline V gene has CDR1 SGHRS and CDR2 YFSETQ. The CDR3 nucleotides are TGCGCCAGCACCGCTATTGGGGAGGGAAACACTGAAGCTTTCTTT. It is translated as CASTAIGEGNTEAFF.

Here the CDR3 reads CASATSGNQPQHF. CDR3 nucleotide sequence: TGTGCCAGCGCTACCTCAGGGAATCAGCCCCAGCATTTT. The rearrangement joins TRBV6-5 to TRBJ1-5; a possible D gene is TRBD1 (5 bases). Trimming cost V 8 bases and J 4 bases, with 12 bases left between them. The germline V gene has CDR1 MNHEY and CDR2 SVGAGI. There are 13 residues in the CDR3.

This clone was detected only a few times. The chain carries TRBV7-3 and TRBJ1-1; D gene unclear. V lost 2 bases and J 6 bases, leaving 7 bases between the germline ends. The germline V gene has CDR1 SGHTA and CDR2 FQGTGA. The length of the CDR3 is 12 residues. The CDR3 sequence: CASSLARAEAFF. The CDR3 DNA reads as TGTGCCAGCAGCTTAGCGAGGGCTGAAGCTTTCTTT.

CDR3 amino acids: CASSMDAAGIFTGELFF. The CDR3 DNA follows: TGTGCCAGTAGTATGGACGCAGCGGGGATTTTCACCGGGGAGCTGTTTTTT. The genes are TRBV19 and TRBJ2-2; 7 nucleotides match TRBD2. The CDR3 is made up of 17 amino acids. The junction had 11 bases not matched to a gene; V was cut back by 3 bases and J by 4 bases. The germline gives CDR1 LNHDA, CDR2 SQIVND (reference sequence).

The genes are TRBV7-2 and TRBJ2-3, with 10 bases aligning to TRBD2. Germline V gene sequence: CDR1 SGHTA, CDR2 FQGNSA. V lost 6 bases, J lost 4 bases, and 4 bases stayed unmatched. The CDR3 has 14 residues. In nucleotides, the CDR3 is TGTGCCAGCAGTTCAGCGGGGGGGCCAGATACGCAGTATTTT. Encoded protein: CASSSAGGPDTQYF.

The V gene is TRBV9, the J gene TRBJ2-2; D gene unclear. The CDR3 contains 15 residues. V was pared by 4 bases and J by 4 bases, with 14 bases between. The V gene's germline CDR1 is SGDLS and CDR2 YYNGEE. The DNA for the CDR3 is TGTGCCAGCAGCTTCGCCCAGCGAGGCACCGGGGAGCTGTTTTTT. Its translation is CASSFAQRGTGELFF.

The chain couples TRBV5-1 to TRBJ2-7; a possible D gene is TRBD1 (5 bases). Germline V CDR1 and CDR2: SGHRS, YFSETQ. The CDR3 loop spans 15 amino acids. V was trimmed by 6 bases and J by 0 bases, leaving 16 bases between them. CDR3 sequence (DNA): TGCGCCAGCACCCCGGACACTACAAACTCCTACGAGCAGTACTTC. Its protein is CASTPDTTNSYEQYF. Together with reference TRBV5-1 and TRBJ2-7, the CDR3 gives the full variable domain: KAGVTQTPRYLIKTRGQQVTLSCSPISGHRSVSWYQQTPGQGLQFLFEYFSETQRNKGNFPGRFSGRQFSNSRSEMNVSTLELGDSALYLCASTPDTTNSYEQYFGPGTRLTVT.

This chain joins TRBV7-3 and TRBJ1-2; TRBD1 is a possible D gene (5 bases). V lost 2 bases and J 0 bases, leaving 7 bases between the germline ends. Germline V gives CDR1 SGHTA, CDR2 FQGTGA. The CDR3 is made up of 14 amino acids. The CDR3 coding sequence is TGTGCCAGCAGCTTAGACAGTTCTAACTATGGCTACACCTTC. The encoded protein is CASSLDSSNYGYTF.

The gene calls are TRBV11-3 and TRBJ1-1; 8 bases match TRBD1. Germline loops: CDR1 SGHNT, CDR2 YENEEA. The CDR3 runs to 13 residues. The J segment lost 6 bases and the V segment lost 5 bases, leaving 5 bases of the junction unmatched. The CDR3 region has the DNA TGTGCCAGCAGCCGGACAGGGCTCCCTGAAGCTTTCTTT. This encodes CASSRTGLPEAFF.

The genes are TRBV5-5 and TRBJ2-1, with D possibly being TRBD2 (5 bases). This CDR3 comprises 13 residues. V was shortened by 6 bases and J by 6 bases, with 13 bases between the two germline ends. Germline V gene lookup returns CDR1 SGHKS and CDR2 YYEKEE (reference sequence). The CDR3 is CASILGRGNEQFF. The CDR3 nucleotides read TGTGCCAGCATCCTAGGACGGGGCAATGAGCAGTTCTTC.

This clone was recorded a few times. The V gene is TRBV5-1, the J gene TRBJ1-1, with D unresolved. This CDR3 has 12 residues. Trimming left V 0 bases short and J 4 bases short, with 4 bases between. The germline CDR1 and CDR2 sequences are SGHRS and YFSETQ. In DNA form, the CDR3 reads TGCGCCAGCAGCTTGGGGGCCACTGAAGCTTTCTTT. It translates to CASSLGATEAFF.

The V call is TRBV11-3, the J call TRBJ2-1, with D tentatively TRBD1 (5 bases). Germline CDR1 and CDR2: SGHNT and YENEEA. Trimming left V 1 base short and J 8 bases short, with 9 bases between. The CDR3 covers 13 residues. The CDR3 DNA is TGTGCCAGCAGCTTAGGGGGCCCAGATGAGCAGTTCTTC. Protein: CASSLGGPDEQFF. Combining the CDR3 with reference TRBV11-3 and TRBJ2-1 gives the whole variable domain EAGVVQSPRYKIIEKKQPVAFWCNPISGHNTLYWYLQNLGQGPELLIRYENEEAVDDSQLPKDRFSAERLKGVDSTLKIQPAELGDSAVYLCASSLGGPDEQFFGPGTRLTVL.

This chain links TRBV9 with TRBJ2-5; 7 bases agree with TRBD2. The germline CDR1 and CDR2 sequences are SGDLS and YYNGEE. The CDR3 spans 15 residues. The V and J ends lost 3 bases and 1 base, in that order; junction bases with no gene match: 6. CDR3 residues: CASSGLAASQETQYF. The CDR3, as DNA: TGTGCCAGCAGCGGTCTAGCGGCCAGCCAAGAGACCCAGTACTTC.

This chain joins TRBV7-9 and TRBJ1-1, with D uncertain. Between the trimmed V and J ends, which lost 8 bases and 1 base, there was a span of 17 bases. There are 15 residues in the CDR3. CDR1 and CDR2 (germline): SEHNR, FQNEAQ (reference sequence). DNA of the CDR3: TGTGCCAGCCGAATAGAGGGCCTATGGAACACTGAAGCTTTCTTT. As protein: CASRIEGLWNTEAFF.

The CDR3 loop reads CASSISSTNEKLFF. For the CDR3, the DNA is TGTGCCAGTAGTATAAGCTCGACTAATGAAAAACTGTTTTTT. The rearrangement joins TRBV19 to TRBJ1-4, with no clear D. Between the trimmed V and J ends, which lost 2 bases and 2 bases, there was a span of 6 bases. This CDR3 region has 14 residues. Germline V gene lookup returns CDR1 LNHDA and CDR2 SQIVND (reference sequence).